This T cell receptor beta chain was captured by sequencing in a study of control samples from healthy donors and cancer patients. This table comes from immunoSEQ multiplex PCR, and its TCRdb copy is limited to in-frame clones, with some not included. This sample yields approximately 140,000 clones, of which 90% to 95% are seen a single time; less than 15% belongs to the top ten. In its sample, this clone was seen once. Germline assignment: CDR1 KGHDR and CDR2 SFDVKD. CDR3 size: 20 residues. V shed 4 bases, J shed 0 bases, and the junction held 16 bases outside the gene matches. The receptor was derived from a man in his forties in good health. Specimen: blood. The chain links TRBV24-1 to TRBJ1-4, with 7 bases aligning to TRBD1. The CDR3 coding sequence is TGTGCCACCAGTGACCCATTCAAGACAGGGAAGTCTTCAACTAATGAAAAACTGTTTTTT. Its protein is CATSDPFKTGKSSTNEKLFF.